These T cell receptor beta chains were read from a single sample in a study of blood T cell repertoires in COVID-19. Data came from immunoSEQ multiplex PCR; TCRdb stores just in-frame clones and leaves some out. The sample holds around 100,000 clones, 92% seen once. Sequencing was done on a sample of peripheral blood. Source of these receptors: a man in his sixties or seventies with acute or convalescent COVID-19. The CDR3 runs from the conserved cysteine through the conserved F or W. The order of the fields is J gene, V gene, D gene, clone size, CDR3 protein, CDR3 DNA. A D gene is named only where the DNA matches it firmly. A clone size is listed for some rows: how often the clone was seen (once, few, many), or a class if it is expanded.

J: TRBJ2-7; V: TRBV9; D: TRBD2; size: NA; CDR3: CASSKGTSGTYEQYF; DNA: TGTGCCAGCAGCAAGGGGACTAGCGGGACCTACGAGCAGTACTTC
J: TRBJ1-3; V: TRBV9; D: NA; size: NA; CDR3: CASSSSSGNTIYF; DNA: TGTGCCAGCAGCTCGAGCTCTGGAAACACCATATATTTT
J: TRBJ1-2; V: TRBV11-2; D: NA; size: NA; CDR3: CASSLATNRDGGFGYTF; DNA: TGTGCCAGCAGCTTAGCGACGAACCGGGACGGGGGATTCGGCTACACCTTC
J: TRBJ1-6; V: TRBV14; D: NA; size: NA; CDR3: CASSPFRNSPLHF; DNA: TGTGCCAGCAGCCCGTTCAGGAATTCACCCCTCCACTTT
J: TRBJ1-4; V: TRBV11-3; D: TRBD1; size: NA; CDR3: CASSSGQVNNEKLFF; DNA: TGTGCCAGCAGCTCAGGACAGGTGAATAATGAAAAACTGTTTTTT
J: TRBJ2-7; V: TRBV6-5; D: NA; size: few; CDR3: CASSYSQGRSYEQYF; DNA: TGTGCCAGCAGTTACAGCCAGGGCCGCTCCTACGAGCAGTACTTC
J: TRBJ2-7; V: TRBV3-1/TRBV3-2; D: NA; size: NA; CDR3: CASSQAMTGSYEQYF; DNA: TGTGCCAGCAGCCAAGCAATGACCGGGTCCTACGAGCAGTACTTC
J: TRBJ1-6; V: TRBV30; D: NA; size: NA; CDR3: CAWRVTGVSPLHF; DNA: TGTGCCTGGCGGGTTACAGGAGTCTCACCCCTCCACTTT
J: TRBJ2-1; V: TRBV4-1; D: TRBD2; size: NA; CDR3: CASSPQSGGHNEQFF; DNA: TGCGCCAGCAGCCCGCAAAGCGGGGGTCACAATGAGCAGTTCTTC
J: TRBJ1-1; V: TRBV24-1; D: NA; size: NA; CDR3: CATSDRREAFF; DNA: TGTGCCACCAGTGACCGGAGGGAAGCTTTCTTT
J: TRBJ1-2; V: TRBV5-6; D: NA; size: NA; CDR3: CATSGGSGYTF; DNA: TGTGCCACCAGCGGGGGGAGCGGCTACACCTTC
J: TRBJ2-3; V: TRBV7-9; D: NA; size: NA; CDR3: CASGGTDTQYF; DNA: TGTGCCAGCGGGGGGACAGATACGCAGTATTTT
J: TRBJ1-2; V: TRBV30; D: NA; size: once; CDR3: CAWSSTGGEGYTF; DNA: TGTGCCTGGAGTTCGACGGGGGGGGAAGGCTACACCTTC
J: TRBJ2-7; V: TRBV11-3; D: TRBD2; size: NA; CDR3: CASSLVGGGSYEQYF; DNA: TGTGCCAGCAGCTTAGTTGGCGGGGGTTCCTACGAGCAGTACTTC
J: TRBJ2-1; V: TRBV29-1; D: TRBD2; size: NA; CDR3: CSVVRGGYEQFF; DNA: TGCAGCGTTGTCCGGGGGGGCTATGAGCAGTTCTTC
J: TRBJ2-1; V: TRBV27; D: NA; size: NA; CDR3: CASSLAGLFSYNEQFF; DNA: TGTGCCAGCAGTTTAGCAGGACTTTTCTCCTACAATGAGCAGTTCTTC
J: TRBJ1-4; V: TRBV7-8; D: NA; size: NA; CDR3: CASSFGRADEKLFF; DNA: TGTGCCAGCAGCTTCGGCAGGGCGGATGAAAAACTGTTTTTT
J: TRBJ2-1; V: TRBV4-2; D: NA; size: NA; CDR3: CASSQGGGGGFYNEQFF; DNA: TGTGCCAGCAGCCAAGGGGGGGGCGGAGGGTTCTACAATGAGCAGTTCTTC
J: TRBJ2-1; V: TRBV4-2; D: NA; size: once; CDR3: CASSHQDSPRGDEQFF; DNA: TGTGCCAGCAGCCACCAGGACAGCCCTAGGGGAGATGAGCAGTTCTTC
J: TRBJ2-3; V: TRBV5-4; D: TRBD2; size: NA; CDR3: CASRPRLAGSTDTQYF; DNA: TGTGCCAGCAGGCCTCGACTAGCGGGGAGTACAGATACGCAGTATTTT
J: TRBJ2-7; V: TRBV15; D: TRBD2; size: NA; CDR3: CATSRDGGRGGEQYF; DNA: TGTGCCACCAGCAGAGATGGCGGGAGGGGGGGCGAGCAGTACTTC
J: TRBJ2-1; V: TRBV9; D: TRBD2; size: NA; CDR3: CASSVGGSQEQFF; DNA: TGTGCCAGCAGCGTAGGCGGGAGTCAGGAGCAGTTCTTC
J: TRBJ1-5; V: TRBV23-1; D: TRBD1; size: NA; CDR3: CASGQAGSNQPQHF; DNA: TGCGCCAGTGGACAGGCTGGTAGCAATCAGCCCCAGCATTTT
J: TRBJ2-7; V: TRBV6-5; D: TRBD2; size: NA; CDR3: CASSYPSGGSYEQYF; DNA: TGTGCCAGCAGTTACCCTAGCGGGGGTTCCTACGAGCAGTACTTC
J: TRBJ2-5; V: TRBV6-2/TRBV6-3; D: NA; size: NA; CDR3: CASSQTSPGETQYF; DNA: TGTGCCAGCAGTCAGACCTCCCCGGGAGAGACCCAGTACTTC
J: TRBJ1-4; V: TRBV29-1; D: NA; size: NA; CDR3: CSVNLVANEKLFF; DNA: TGCAGCGTGAACTTGGTAGCTAATGAAAAACTGTTTTTT
J: TRBJ2-2; V: TRBV5-1; D: TRBD1; size: NA; CDR3: CASSAGQVDTGELFF; DNA: TGCGCCAGCAGCGCGGGACAGGTAGACACCGGGGAGCTGTTTTTT
J: TRBJ2-1; V: TRBV19; D: TRBD2; size: NA; CDR3: CASSIGGSLAGVNEQFF; DNA: TGTGCCAGTAGTATAGGAGGTAGCCTAGCGGGAGTCAATGAGCAGTTCTTC
J: TRBJ1-2; V: TRBV27; D: NA; size: NA; CDR3: CASSFSSDSYGYTF; DNA: TGTGCCAGCAGTTTTTCGTCGGACAGCTATGGCTACACCTTC
J: TRBJ1-1; V: TRBV7-2; D: TRBD1; size: NA; CDR3: CASSIGQGAAFF; DNA: TGTGCCAGCAGCATAGGACAGGGGGCAGCTTTCTTT
J: TRBJ2-4; V: TRBV15; D: NA; size: NA; CDR3: CATSSGVLAKNIQYF; DNA: TGTGCCACCAGCTCGGGGGTCCTAGCCAAAAACATTCAGTACTTC
J: TRBJ2-1; V: TRBV5-1; D: TRBD1; size: NA; CDR3: CASSNPLGQGTLASYNEQFF; DNA: TGCGCCAGCAGCAATCCTTTGGGACAGGGTACCCTAGCGTCCTACAATGAGCAGTTCTTC
J: TRBJ2-5; V: TRBV6-2/TRBV6-3; D: TRBD2; size: once; CDR3: CASSRGTSGTGQTQYF; DNA: TGTGCCAGCAGCCGCGGGACTAGCGGGACCGGGCAGACCCAGTACTTC
J: TRBJ1-1; V: TRBV12-1; D: NA; size: NA; CDR3: CASSPNLTGGDTEAFF; DNA: TGTGCCAGCAGCCCAAATTTAACAGGGGGCGACACTGAAGCTTTCTTT
J: TRBJ2-7; V: TRBV7-8; D: NA; size: NA; CDR3: CASSFGSYEQYF; DNA: TGTGCCAGCAGCTTCGGTTCCTACGAGCAGTACTTC
J: TRBJ1-4; V: TRBV5-6; D: NA; size: NA; CDR3: CASSLGVTEKLFF; DNA: TGTGCCAGCAGCTTAGGGGTAACTGAAAAACTGTTTTTT
J: TRBJ2-3; V: TRBV18; D: TRBD1; size: once; CDR3: CASSPGTGGPDTQYF; DNA: TGTGCCAGCTCACCCGGGACAGGGGGCCCAGATACGCAGTATTTT
J: TRBJ2-5; V: TRBV12-5; D: TRBD1; size: NA; CDR3: CASGPGGSETQYF; DNA: TGTGCTAGTGGACCAGGGGGCAGTGAGACCCAGTACTTC
J: TRBJ2-2; V: TRBV19; D: TRBD1; size: NA; CDR3: CASKAGDRRNTGELFF; DNA: TGTGCCAGTAAGGCTGGGGACAGGAGGAACACCGGGGAGCTGTTTTTT
J: TRBJ1-1; V: TRBV5-1; D: NA; size: NA; CDR3: CASSLMTANTEAFF; DNA: TGCGCCAGCAGCTTGATGACAGCGAACACTGAAGCTTTCTTT
J: TRBJ1-1; V: TRBV5-1; D: NA; size: once; CDR3: CASSRYQGTTEAFF; DNA: TGCGCCAGCAGTCGTTATCAGGGGACCACTGAAGCTTTCTTT
J: TRBJ2-1; V: TRBV7-3; D: TRBD2; size: NA; CDR3: CASSFSGSLNEQFF; DNA: TGTGCCAGCAGCTTTAGCGGGAGCTTGAATGAGCAGTTCTTC
J: TRBJ2-1; V: TRBV7-8; D: TRBD2; size: NA; CDR3: CASSPPGLAGDHEQFF; DNA: TGTGCCAGCAGCCCACCGGGACTAGCGGGAGACCATGAGCAGTTCTTC
J: TRBJ2-5; V: TRBV19; D: NA; size: NA; CDR3: CASSTLAWRETQYF; DNA: TGTGCCAGTAGTACCCTAGCATGGAGAGAGACCCAGTACTTC
J: TRBJ2-1; V: TRBV24-1; D: NA; size: NA; CDR3: CATSDSGLYNEQFF; DNA: TGTGCCACCAGTGACTCGGGACTTTACAATGAGCAGTTCTTC
J: TRBJ2-3; V: TRBV30; D: NA; size: NA; CDR3: CAWRRVTDTQYF; DNA: TGTGCCTGGAGACGAGTCACAGATACGCAGTATTTT
J: TRBJ1-1; V: TRBV5-6; D: NA; size: NA; CDR3: CASSLVRGSLNTEAFF; DNA: TGTGCCAGCAGCCTGGTACGAGGCAGCCTGAACACTGAAGCTTTCTTT
J: TRBJ2-7; V: TRBV5-6; D: NA; size: NA; CDR3: CASSVGPGYHYEQYF; DNA: TGTGCCAGCAGCGTGGGACCGGGATACCACTACGAGCAGTACTTC
J: TRBJ2-2; V: TRBV5-1; D: NA; size: NA; CDR3: CASTPRANTGELFF; DNA: TGCGCCAGCACGCCCAGGGCGAACACCGGGGAGCTGTTTTTT
J: TRBJ1-2; V: TRBV29-1; D: NA; size: NA; CDR3: CSVGRGQVNGYTF; DNA: TGCAGCGTTGGACGGGGTCAGGTCAATGGCTACACCTTC
J: TRBJ1-4; V: TRBV27; D: NA; size: once; CDR3: CASCRREGEKLFF; DNA: TGTGCCAGCTGTCGCAGGGAAGGCGAAAAACTGTTTTTT
J: TRBJ1-1; V: TRBV27; D: TRBD1; size: NA; CDR3: CASRVQGLNAEAFF; DNA: TGTGCCAGCAGGGTACAGGGGTTGAACGCTGAAGCTTTCTTT
J: TRBJ1-1; V: TRBV18; D: NA; size: NA; CDR3: CASSGQGHTEAFF; DNA: TGTGCCAGCTCTGGTCAGGGTCACACTGAAGCTTTCTTT
J: TRBJ2-3; V: TRBV7-2; D: TRBD2; size: NA; CDR3: CASSFRAILAGYRTDTQYF; DNA: TGTGCCAGCAGCTTTAGAGCTATACTAGCGGGATATAGGACAGATACGCAGTATTTT
J: TRBJ2-1; V: TRBV18; D: NA; size: NA; CDR3: CASSPAVFEQFF; DNA: TGTGCCAGCTCACCGGCGGTCTTTGAGCAGTTCTTC
J: TRBJ2-3; V: TRBV7-9; D: TRBD2; size: NA; CDR3: CASSLDGTRQYF; DNA: TGTGCCAGCAGCTTAGACGGGACTAGGCAGTATTTT
J: TRBJ2-4; V: TRBV18; D: TRBD2; size: NA; CDR3: CASSPKSSSGELKNIQYF; DNA: TGTGCCAGCTCACCAAAATCATCTAGCGGGGAACTCAAAAACATTCAGTACTTC
J: TRBJ1-1; V: TRBV5-4; D: NA; size: NA; CDR3: CASSLGPTEVFF; DNA: TGTGCCAGCAGCTTGGGTCCGACTGAAGTTTTCTTT